The table lists the clone carrying this TCR beta chain with many counts. The antigen is not known. The data were taken from a study of T cell repertoires in cytomegalovirus infection. As for the study in general: Indications of both CMV infection and matching HLA type were provided by public TCR beta signatures.

The V gene's germline CDR1 is MNHEY and CDR2 SVGAGI. The ends were cut back, 6 bases at V and 1 base at J, with 9 bases in the middle. The CDR3 consists of 13 residues. TCRdb analysed the reads with MiXCR anew, one entry per CDR3 protein. This table has about 740,000 distinct CDR3 sequences, 35% appearing once. Study-level findings and limits: In two of eight donors, the top clonotype was HLA-C-restricted CMV-specific. Individuals carrying CMV plus the relevant HLA were identified by cumulative frequency of public TCR beta families.

Sequenced sample: PBMCs. V is TRBV6-5 and J is TRBJ1-1; D possibly corresponds to TRBD1 (5 bases). The receptor was derived from a human donor in good health (CMV status not recorded). Some clones in this sample may be carry-over from other donors' samples. The CDR3, as DNA: TGTGCCAGCAGAGTCGGACAGAACACTGAAGCTTTCTTT. Amino acid sequence: CASRVGQNTEAFF.